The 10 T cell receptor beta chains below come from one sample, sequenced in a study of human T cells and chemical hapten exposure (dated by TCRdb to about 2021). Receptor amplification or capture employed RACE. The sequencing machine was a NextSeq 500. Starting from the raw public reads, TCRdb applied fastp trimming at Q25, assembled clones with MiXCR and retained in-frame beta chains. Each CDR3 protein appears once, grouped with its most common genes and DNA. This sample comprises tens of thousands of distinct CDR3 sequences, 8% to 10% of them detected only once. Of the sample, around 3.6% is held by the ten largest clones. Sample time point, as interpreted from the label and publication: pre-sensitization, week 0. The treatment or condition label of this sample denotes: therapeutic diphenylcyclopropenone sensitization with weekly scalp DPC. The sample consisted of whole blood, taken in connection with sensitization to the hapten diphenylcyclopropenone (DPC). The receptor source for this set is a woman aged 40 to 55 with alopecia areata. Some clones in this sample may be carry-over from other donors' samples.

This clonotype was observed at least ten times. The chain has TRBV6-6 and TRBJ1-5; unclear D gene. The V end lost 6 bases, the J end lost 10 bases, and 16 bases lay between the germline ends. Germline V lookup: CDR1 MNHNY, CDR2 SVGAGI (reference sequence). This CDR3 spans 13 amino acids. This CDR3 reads CASRGPTGTPQHF. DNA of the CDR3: TGTGCCAGCAGAGGACCTACTGGAACCCCCCAGCATTTT.

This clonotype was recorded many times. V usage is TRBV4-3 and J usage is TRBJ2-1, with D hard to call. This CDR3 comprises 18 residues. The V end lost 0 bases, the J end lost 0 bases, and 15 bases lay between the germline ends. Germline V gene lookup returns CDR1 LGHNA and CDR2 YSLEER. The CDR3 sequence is CASSQDPPLARSYNEQFF. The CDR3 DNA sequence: TGCGCCAGCAGCCAAGATCCCCCTTTAGCCCGCTCCTACAATGAGCAGTTCTTC.

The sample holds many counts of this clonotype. In DNA form, the CDR3 reads TGTGCCAGCAGCCAAGCCGGGACAGGGGAGACCCAGTACTTC. The encoded protein is CASSQAGTGETQYF. This chain connects TRBV3-1 to TRBJ2-5, with 9 positions matching TRBD1. V shed 1 base, J shed 5 bases, and the junction held 2 bases outside the gene matches. There are 14 residues in the CDR3. Germline V CDR1 and CDR2: LGHDT, YNNKEL (reference sequence).

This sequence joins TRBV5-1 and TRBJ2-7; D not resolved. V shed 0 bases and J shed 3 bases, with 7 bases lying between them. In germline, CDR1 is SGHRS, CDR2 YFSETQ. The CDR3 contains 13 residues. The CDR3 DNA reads TGCGCCAGCAGCTTGGCCGAGAGCTACGAGCAGTACTTC. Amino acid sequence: CASSLAESYEQYF.

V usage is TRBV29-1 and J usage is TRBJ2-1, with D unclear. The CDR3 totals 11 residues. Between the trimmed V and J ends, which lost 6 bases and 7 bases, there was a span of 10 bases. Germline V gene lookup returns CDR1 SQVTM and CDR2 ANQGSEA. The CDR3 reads CSVTLENEQFF. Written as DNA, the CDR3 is TGCAGCGTCACCCTGGAAAATGAGCAGTTCTTC.

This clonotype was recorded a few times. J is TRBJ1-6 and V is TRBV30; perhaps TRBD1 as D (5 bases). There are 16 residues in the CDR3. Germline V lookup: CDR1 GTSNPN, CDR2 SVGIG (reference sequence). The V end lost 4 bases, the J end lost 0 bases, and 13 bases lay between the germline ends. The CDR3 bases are TGTGCCTGGATGGGGGATTACAGCTCCTATAATTCACCCCTCCACTTT. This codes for CAWMGDYSSYNSPLHF.

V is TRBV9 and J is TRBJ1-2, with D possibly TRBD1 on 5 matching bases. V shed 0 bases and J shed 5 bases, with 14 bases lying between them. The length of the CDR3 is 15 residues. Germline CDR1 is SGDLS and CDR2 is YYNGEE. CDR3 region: CASSVEEGIGYGYTF. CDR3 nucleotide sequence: TGTGCCAGCAGCGTAGAGGAGGGGATTGGATATGGCTACACCTTC. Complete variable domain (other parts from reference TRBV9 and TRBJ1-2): DSGVTQTPKHLITATGQRVTLRCSPRSGDLSVYWYQQSLDQGLQFLIQYYNGEERAKGNILERFSAQQFPDLHSELNLSSLELGDSALYFCASSVEEGIGYGYTFGSGTRLTVV.

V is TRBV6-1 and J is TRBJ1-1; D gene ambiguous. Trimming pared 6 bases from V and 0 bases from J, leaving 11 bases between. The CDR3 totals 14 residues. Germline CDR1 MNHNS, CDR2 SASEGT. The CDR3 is CASSEHSMNTEAFF. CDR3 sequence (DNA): TGTGCCAGCAGCGAACACTCTATGAACACTGAAGCTTTCTTT.

The CDR3 DNA reads TGTGCCAGCAGCTTAGACGATCAAAACATTCAGTACTTC. The encoded protein is CASSLDDQNIQYF. The rearrangement uses TRBV7-8 and TRBJ2-4; D is unresolved. The CDR3 length is 13 residues. The germline CDR1 and CDR2 sequences are SGHVS and FQNEAQ. V was cut by 1 base and J by 5 bases, with 6 bases left in between.

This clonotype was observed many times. The CDR3 reads CASSLSSGGSTDTQYF. The DNA of the CDR3 is TGTGCCAGCTCACTTTCGTCAGGGGGCAGCACAGATACGCAGTATTTT. The genes are TRBV18 and TRBJ2-3, with 8 bases lining up with TRBD1. Germline values: CDR1 KGHSH, CDR2 LQKENI. This CDR3 region has 16 residues. V was pared by 4 bases and J by 0 bases, with 6 bases of the junction left unmatched.